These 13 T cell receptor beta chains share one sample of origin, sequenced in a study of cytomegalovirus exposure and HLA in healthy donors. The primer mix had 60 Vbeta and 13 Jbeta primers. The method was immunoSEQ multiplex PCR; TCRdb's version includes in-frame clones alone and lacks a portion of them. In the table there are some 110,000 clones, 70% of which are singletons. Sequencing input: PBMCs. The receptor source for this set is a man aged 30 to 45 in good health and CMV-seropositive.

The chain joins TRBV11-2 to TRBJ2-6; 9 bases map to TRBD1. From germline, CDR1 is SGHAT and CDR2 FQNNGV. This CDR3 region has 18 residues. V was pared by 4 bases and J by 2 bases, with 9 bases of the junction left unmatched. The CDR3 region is CASSSWTGAQTGANVLTF. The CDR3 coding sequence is TGTGCCAGCAGCTCTTGGACAGGGGCCCAGACTGGGGCCAACGTCCTGACTTTC.

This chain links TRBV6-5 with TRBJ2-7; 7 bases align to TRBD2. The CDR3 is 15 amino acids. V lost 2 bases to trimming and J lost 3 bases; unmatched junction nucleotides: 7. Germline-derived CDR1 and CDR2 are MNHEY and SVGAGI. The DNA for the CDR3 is TGTGCCAGCAGTTACCGGACGGGGGGTAACTACGAGCAGTACTTC. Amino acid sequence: CASSYRTGGNYEQYF.

In DNA form, the CDR3 reads TGTGCCAGCAGTTCGTTGGCAGCAGGTGGGGCAGGGGGAAGTACCGGGGAGCTGTTTTTT. This translates into CASSSLAAGGAGGSTGELFF. The rearrangement joins TRBV28 to TRBJ2-2, with 7 bases matching TRBD1. The germline gives CDR1 MDHEN, CDR2 SYDVKM. The CDR3 loop spans 20 amino acids. V was pared by 4 bases and J by 5 bases, with 22 bases of the junction left unmatched.

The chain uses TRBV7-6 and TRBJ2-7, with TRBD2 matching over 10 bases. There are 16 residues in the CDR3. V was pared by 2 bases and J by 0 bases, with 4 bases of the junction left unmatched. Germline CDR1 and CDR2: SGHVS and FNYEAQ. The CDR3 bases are TGTGCCAGCAGCTTAAATCAGCGGGGGGGCTCCTACGAGCAGTACTTC. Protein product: CASSLNQRGGSYEQYF.

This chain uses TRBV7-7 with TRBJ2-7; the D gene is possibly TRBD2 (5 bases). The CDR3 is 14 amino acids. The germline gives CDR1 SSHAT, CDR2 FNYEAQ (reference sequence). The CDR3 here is CASSLGPGIYEQYV. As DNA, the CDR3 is TGTGCTAGCAGCTTAGGCCCGGGGATATACGAGCAGTACGTC.

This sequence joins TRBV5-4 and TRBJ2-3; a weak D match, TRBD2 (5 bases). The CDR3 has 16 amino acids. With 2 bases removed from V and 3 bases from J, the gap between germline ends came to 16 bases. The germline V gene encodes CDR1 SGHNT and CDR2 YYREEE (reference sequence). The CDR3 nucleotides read TGTGCCAGCAGCTTCCTCGAACTAGTAGGTACAGATACGCAGTATTTT. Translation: CASSFLELVGTDTQYF.

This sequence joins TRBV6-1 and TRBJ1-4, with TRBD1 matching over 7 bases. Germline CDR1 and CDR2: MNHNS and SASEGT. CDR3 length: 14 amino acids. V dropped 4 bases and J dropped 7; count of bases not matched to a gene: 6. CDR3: CASSGRGLGEKLFF. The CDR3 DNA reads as TGTGCCAGCAGTGGAAGGGGGCTGGGTGAAAAACTGTTTTTT.

CDR3 amino acids: CASSLQGNYGYTF. The CDR3 DNA sequence: TGTGCCAGCAGCTTACAGGGCAACTATGGCTACACCTTC. This chain uses TRBV5-4 with TRBJ1-2; D may be TRBD1 (6 bases). V was pared by 2 bases and J by 2 bases, with 7 bases between. CDR3 size: 13 residues. The germline CDR1 and CDR2 sequences are SGHNT and YYREEE (reference sequence).

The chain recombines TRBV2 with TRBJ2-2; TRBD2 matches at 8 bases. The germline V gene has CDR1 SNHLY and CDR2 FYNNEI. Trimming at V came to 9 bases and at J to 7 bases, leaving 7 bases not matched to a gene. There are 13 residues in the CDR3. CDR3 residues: CASQDSGGGELFF. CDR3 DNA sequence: TGTGCCAGTCAGGACAGCGGGGGCGGGGAGCTGTTTTTT.

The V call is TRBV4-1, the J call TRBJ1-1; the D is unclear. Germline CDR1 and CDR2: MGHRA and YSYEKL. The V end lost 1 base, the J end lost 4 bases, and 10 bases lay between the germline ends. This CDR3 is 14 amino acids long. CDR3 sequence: CASSQVGGGTEAFF. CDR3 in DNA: TGCGCCAGCAGCCAAGTGGGCGGAGGCACTGAAGCTTTCTTT.

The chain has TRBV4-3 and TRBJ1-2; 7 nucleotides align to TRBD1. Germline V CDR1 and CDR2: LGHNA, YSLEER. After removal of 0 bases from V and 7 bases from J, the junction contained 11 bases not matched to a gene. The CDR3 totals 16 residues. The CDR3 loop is CASSQEYPLRQGGYTF. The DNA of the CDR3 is TGCGCCAGCAGCCAAGAATATCCCCTTCGACAGGGTGGCTACACCTTC.

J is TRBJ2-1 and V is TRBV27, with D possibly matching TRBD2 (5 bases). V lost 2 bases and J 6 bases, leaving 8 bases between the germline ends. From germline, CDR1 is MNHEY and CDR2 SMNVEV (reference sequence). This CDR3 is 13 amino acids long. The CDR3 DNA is TGTGCCAGCAGTTTAGAGGGTTTCAATGAGCAGTTCTTC. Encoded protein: CASSLEGFNEQFF.

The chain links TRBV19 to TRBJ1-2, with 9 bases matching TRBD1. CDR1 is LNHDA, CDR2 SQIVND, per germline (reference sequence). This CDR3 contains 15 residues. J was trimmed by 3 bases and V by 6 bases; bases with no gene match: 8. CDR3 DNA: TGTGCCAGTAGAAATACAGGGGGCGGGGACTATGGCTACACCTTC. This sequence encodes CASRNTGGGDYGYTF.